This T cell receptor beta chain is drawn from a study of shared clonotypes between healthy human individuals. At the level of the study: Those who served as donors were a couple of women and three men between the ages of 18 and 49.

In germline, CDR1 is MNHEY, CDR2 SVGAGI. This CDR3 is 11 amino acids long. V dropped 10 bases and J dropped 5 bases, with 11 bases sitting between them. A CD45RA-negative memory subset and a CD45RA+ naive subset were separated from the CD4+ cells. Per the original methods: Filtering of immunoSEQ junctional sequences could not match full-length read filtering. Produced via immunoSEQ multiplex PCR; TCRdb's table is partial and in-frame only. V and J calls and clone size are given by that table; D and trimming were obtained from the DNA. This table holds about 1.5 million clones, approximately 98% found once.

Sequencing was done on a sample of naive CD4+ T cells sorted from blood. Subset specified: CD45RA+ positively selected. The receptor's source is a man aged 30 to 45 in good health. The chain has TRBV6-5 and TRBJ2-5; a weak D match, TRBD1 (6 bases). CDR3 amino acids: CATVQGETQYF. The CDR3 bases are TGTGCCACTGTGCAGGGGGAGACCCAGTACTTC.